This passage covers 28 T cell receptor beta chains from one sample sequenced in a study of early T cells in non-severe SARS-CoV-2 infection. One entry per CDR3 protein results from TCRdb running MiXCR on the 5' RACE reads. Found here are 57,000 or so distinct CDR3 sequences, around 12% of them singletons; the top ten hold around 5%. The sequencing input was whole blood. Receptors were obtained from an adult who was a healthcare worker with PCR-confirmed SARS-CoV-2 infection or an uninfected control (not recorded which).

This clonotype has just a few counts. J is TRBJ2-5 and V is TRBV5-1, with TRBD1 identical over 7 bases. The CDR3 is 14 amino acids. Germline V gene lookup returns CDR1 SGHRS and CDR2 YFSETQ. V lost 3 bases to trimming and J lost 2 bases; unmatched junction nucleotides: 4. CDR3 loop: CASSSGTAQETQYF. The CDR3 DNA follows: TGCGCCAGCAGCTCCGGGACAGCACAAGAGACCCAGTACTTC.

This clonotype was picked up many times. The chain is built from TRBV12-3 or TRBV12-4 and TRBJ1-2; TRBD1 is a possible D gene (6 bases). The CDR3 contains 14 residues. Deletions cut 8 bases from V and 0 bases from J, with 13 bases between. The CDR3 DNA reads TGTGCCAGCGGCCTAGGGGGTGCTAACTATGGCTACACCTTC. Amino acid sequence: CASGLGGANYGYTF.

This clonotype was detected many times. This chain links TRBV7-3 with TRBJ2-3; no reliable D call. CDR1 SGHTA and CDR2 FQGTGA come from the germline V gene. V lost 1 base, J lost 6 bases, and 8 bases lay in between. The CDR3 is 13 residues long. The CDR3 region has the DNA TGTGCCAGCAGCTTAATGGTTTTTGATACGCAGTATTTT. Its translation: CASSLMVFDTQYF.

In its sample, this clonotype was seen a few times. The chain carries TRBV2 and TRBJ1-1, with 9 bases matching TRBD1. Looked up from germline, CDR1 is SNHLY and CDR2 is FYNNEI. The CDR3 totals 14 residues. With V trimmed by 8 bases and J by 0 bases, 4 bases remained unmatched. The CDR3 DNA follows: TGTGCCAGCGGGCGACAGGGGGTGAACACTGAAGCTTTCTTT. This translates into CASGRQGVNTEAFF.

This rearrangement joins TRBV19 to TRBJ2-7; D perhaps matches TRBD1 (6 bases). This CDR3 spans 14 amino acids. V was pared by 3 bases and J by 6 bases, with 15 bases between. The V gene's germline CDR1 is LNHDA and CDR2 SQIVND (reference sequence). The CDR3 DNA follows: TGTGCCAGTAGTATTGTTCCAGGGGCGAGCGAGCAGTACTTC. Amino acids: CASSIVPGASEQYF. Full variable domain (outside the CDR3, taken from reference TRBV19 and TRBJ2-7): DGGITQSPKYLFRKEGQNVTLSCEQNLNHDAMYWYRQDPGQGLRLIYYSQIVNDFQKGDIAEGYSVSREKKESFPLTVTSAQKNPTAFYLCASSIVPGASEQYFGPGTRLTVT.

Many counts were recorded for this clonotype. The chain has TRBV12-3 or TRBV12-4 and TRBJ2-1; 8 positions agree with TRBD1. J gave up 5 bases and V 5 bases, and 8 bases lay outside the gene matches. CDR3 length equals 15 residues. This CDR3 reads CASSLRTGKDNEQFF. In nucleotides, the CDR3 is TGTGCCAGCAGTCTCAGGACAGGGAAAGACAATGAGCAGTTCTTC.

CDR3: CASSLVWGETQYF. The CDR3 DNA sequence: TGTGCCAGCAGCTTAGTCTGGGGGGAGACCCAGTACTTC. This chain links TRBV11-2 with TRBJ2-5; D could derive from TRBD1 or TRBD2 (5 bases each). This CDR3 is 13 amino acids long. The germline V gene encodes CDR1 SGHAT and CDR2 FQNNGV. Between the trimmed V and J ends, which lost 1 base and 5 bases, there was a span of 8 bases. Using reference TRBV11-2 and TRBJ2-5 for the parts outside the CDR3, the full variable domain is EAGVAQSPRYKIIEKRQSVAFWCNPISGHATLYWYQQILGQGPKLLIQFQNNGVVDDSQLPKDRFSAERLKGVDSTLKIQPAKLEDSAVYLCASSLVWGETQYFGPGTRLLVL.

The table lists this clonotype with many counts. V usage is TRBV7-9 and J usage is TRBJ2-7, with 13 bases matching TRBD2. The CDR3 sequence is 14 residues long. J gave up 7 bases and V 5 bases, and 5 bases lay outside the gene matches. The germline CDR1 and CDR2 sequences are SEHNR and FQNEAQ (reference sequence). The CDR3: CASSPGLAGDEQYF. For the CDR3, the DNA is TGTGCCAGCAGCCCTGGACTAGCGGGAGATGAGCAGTACTTC.

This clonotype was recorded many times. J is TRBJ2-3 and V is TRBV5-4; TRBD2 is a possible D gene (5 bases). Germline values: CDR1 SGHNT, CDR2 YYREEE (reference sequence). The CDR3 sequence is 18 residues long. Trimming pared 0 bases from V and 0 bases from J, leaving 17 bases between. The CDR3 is CASSLDGSGAASTDTQYF. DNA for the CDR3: TGTGCCAGCAGCTTGGATGGGAGCGGCGCCGCTAGCACAGATACGCAGTATTTT.

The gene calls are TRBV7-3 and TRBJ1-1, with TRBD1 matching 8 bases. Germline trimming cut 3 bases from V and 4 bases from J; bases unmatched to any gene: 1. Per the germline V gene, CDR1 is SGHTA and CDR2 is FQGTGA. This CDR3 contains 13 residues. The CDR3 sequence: CASSFTGGTEAFF. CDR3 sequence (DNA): TGTGCCAGCAGCTTTACAGGGGGCACTGAAGCTTTCTTT.

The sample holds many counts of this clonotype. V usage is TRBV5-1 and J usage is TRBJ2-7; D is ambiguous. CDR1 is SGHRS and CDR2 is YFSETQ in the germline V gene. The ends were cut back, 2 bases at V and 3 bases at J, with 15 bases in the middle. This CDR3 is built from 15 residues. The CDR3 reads CASSFPWQIHYEQYF. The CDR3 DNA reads TGCGCCAGCAGCTTCCCCTGGCAGATCCACTACGAGCAGTACTTC.

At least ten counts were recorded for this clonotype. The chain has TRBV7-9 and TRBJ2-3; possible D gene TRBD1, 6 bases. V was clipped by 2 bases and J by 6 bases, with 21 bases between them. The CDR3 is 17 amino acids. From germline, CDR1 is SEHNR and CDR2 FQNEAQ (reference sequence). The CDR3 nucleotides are TGTGCCAGCAGCTTAAACAGGGCGGGTTCAGGGTTGGATACGCAGTATTTT. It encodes CASSLNRAGSGLDTQYF.

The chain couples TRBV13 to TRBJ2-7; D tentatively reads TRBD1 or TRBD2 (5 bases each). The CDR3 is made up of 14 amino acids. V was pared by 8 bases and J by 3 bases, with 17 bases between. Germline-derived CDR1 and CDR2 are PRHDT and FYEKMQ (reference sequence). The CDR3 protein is CASAGREGNYEQYF. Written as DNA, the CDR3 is TGTGCCAGCGCGGGCCGTGAGGGGAACTACGAGCAGTACTTC.

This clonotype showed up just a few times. The CDR3 sequence: CASSVRERINEQFF. The CDR3, as DNA: TGTGCCAGCAGCGTCAGGGAACGAATCAATGAGCAGTTCTTC. V and J are TRBV9 and TRBJ2-1; D is perhaps TRBD1 (5 bases). V was trimmed by 2 bases and J by 6 bases, leaving 12 bases between them. The germline V gene encodes CDR1 SGDLS and CDR2 YYNGEE. The CDR3 has 14 residues.

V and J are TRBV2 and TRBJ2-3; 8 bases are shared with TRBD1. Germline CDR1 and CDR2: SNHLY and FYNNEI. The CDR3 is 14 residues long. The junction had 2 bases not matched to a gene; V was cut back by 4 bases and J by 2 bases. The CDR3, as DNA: TGTGCCAGCAGTGTGGACAGGGCCACAGATACGCAGTATTTT. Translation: CASSVDRATDTQYF.

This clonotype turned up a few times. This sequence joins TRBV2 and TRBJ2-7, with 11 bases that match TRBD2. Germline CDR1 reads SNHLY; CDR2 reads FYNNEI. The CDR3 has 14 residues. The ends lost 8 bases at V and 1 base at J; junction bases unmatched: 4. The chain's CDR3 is CASRRLAGSYEQYF. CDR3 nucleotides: TGTGCCAGCCGAAGACTAGCGGGATCCTACGAGCAGTACTTC.

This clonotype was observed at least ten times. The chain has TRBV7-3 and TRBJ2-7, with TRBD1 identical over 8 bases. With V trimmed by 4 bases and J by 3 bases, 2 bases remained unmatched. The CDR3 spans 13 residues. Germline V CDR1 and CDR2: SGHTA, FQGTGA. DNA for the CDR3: TGTGCCAGCAGCTCAACAGGGGGCTACGAGCAGTACTTC. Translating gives CASSSTGGYEQYF.

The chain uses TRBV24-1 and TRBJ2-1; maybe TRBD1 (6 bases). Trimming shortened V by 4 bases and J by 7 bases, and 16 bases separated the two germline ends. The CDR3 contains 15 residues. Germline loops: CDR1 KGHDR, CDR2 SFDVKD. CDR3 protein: CATSDQTTGFNEQFF. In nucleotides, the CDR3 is TGTGCCACCAGTGACCAGACCACAGGGTTTAATGAGCAGTTCTTC.

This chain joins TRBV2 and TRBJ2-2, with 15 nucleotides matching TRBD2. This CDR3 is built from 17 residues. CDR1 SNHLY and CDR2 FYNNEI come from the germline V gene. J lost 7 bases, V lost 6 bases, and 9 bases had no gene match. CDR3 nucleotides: TGTGCCAGCAGCCCCGGACTAGCGGGAGGGCTCAACGGGGAGCTGTTTTTT. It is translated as CASSPGLAGGLNGELFF.

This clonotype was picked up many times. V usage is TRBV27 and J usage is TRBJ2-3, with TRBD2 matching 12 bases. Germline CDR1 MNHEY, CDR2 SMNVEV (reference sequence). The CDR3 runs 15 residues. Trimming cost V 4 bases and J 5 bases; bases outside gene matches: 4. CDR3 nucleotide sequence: TGTGCCAGCAGTTCGTCGACTAGCGGGGGAGATACGCAGTATTTT. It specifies CASSSSTSGGDTQYF.

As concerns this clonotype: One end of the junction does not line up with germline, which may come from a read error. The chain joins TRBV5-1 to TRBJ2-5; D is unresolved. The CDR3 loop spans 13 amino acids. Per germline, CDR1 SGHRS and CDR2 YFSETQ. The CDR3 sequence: CASSFVQQGTQYF. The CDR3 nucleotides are TGCGCCAGCAGCTTCGTACAGCAAGGGACCCAGTACTTC.

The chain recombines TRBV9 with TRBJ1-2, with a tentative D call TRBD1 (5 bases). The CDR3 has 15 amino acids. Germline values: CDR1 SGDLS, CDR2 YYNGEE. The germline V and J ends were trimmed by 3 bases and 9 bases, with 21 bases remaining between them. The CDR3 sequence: CASSEGTAGSSSYTF. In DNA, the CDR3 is TGTGCCAGCAGCGAGGGTACGGCAGGGAGTAGTAGCTACACCTTC. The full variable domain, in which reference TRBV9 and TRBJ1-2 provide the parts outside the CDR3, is DSGVTQTPKHLITATGQRVTLRCSPRSGDLSVYWYQQSLDQGLQFLIQYYNGEERAKGNILERFSAQQFPDLHSELNLSSLELGDSALYFCASSEGTAGSSSYTFGSGTRLTVV.

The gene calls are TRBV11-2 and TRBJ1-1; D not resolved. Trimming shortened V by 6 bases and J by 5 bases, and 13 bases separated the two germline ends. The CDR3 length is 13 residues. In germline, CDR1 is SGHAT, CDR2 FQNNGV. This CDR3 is CASSRNILTEAFF. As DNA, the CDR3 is TGTGCCAGCAGTCGTAATATCCTGACTGAAGCTTTCTTT.

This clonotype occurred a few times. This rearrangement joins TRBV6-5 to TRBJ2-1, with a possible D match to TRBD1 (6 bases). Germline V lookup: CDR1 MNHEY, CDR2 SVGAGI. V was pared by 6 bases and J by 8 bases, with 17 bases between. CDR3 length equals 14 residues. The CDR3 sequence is CASSSRGPGDEQFF. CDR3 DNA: TGTGCCAGCAGCTCCCGGGGCCCAGGGGATGAGCAGTTCTTC.

The CDR3 DNA sequence: TGTGCCAGCAGCGAAGGGGGGACTAGCGGGTCCTACGAGCAGTACTTC. This encodes CASSEGGTSGSYEQYF. The J gene is TRBJ2-7, the V gene TRBV9; 12 bases agree with TRBD2. J was trimmed by 1 base and V by 3 bases; bases with no gene match: 5. This CDR3 is built from 16 residues. In germline, CDR1 is SGDLS, CDR2 YYNGEE. Supplemented by reference TRBV9 and TRBJ2-7, the full variable domain reads DSGVTQTPKHLITATGQRVTLRCSPRSGDLSVYWYQQSLDQGLQFLIQYYNGEERAKGNILERFSAQQFPDLHSELNLSSLELGDSALYFCASSEGGTSGSYEQYFGPGTRLTVT.

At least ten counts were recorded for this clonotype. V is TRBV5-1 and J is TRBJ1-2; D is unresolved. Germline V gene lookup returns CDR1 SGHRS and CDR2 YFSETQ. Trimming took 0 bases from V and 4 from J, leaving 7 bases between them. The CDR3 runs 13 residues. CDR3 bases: TGCGCCAGCAGCTTGGAACAGTCCTATGGCTACACCTTC. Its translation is CASSLEQSYGYTF.

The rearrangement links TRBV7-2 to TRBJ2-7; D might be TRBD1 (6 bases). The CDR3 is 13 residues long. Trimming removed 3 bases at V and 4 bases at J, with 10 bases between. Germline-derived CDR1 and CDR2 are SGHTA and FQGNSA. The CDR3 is CASSLDSYYEQYF. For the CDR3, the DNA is TGTGCCAGCAGCTTGGACAGCTATTACGAGCAGTACTTC.

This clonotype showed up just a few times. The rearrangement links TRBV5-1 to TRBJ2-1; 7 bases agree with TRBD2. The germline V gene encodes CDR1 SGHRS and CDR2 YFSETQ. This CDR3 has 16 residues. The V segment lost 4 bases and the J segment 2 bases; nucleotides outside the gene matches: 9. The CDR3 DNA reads TGCGCCAGCAGCCCCCAGCTAGCGGCCACCTACAATGAGCAGTTCTTC. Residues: CASSPQLAATYNEQFF.